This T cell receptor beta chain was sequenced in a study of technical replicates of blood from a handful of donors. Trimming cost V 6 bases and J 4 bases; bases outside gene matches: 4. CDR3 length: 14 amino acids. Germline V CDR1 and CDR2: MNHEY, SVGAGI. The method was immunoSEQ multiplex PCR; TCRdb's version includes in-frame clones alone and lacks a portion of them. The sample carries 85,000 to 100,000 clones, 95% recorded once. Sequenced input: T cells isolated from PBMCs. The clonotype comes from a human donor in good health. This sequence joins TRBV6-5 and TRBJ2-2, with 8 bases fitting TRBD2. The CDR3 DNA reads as TGTGCCAGCAGGAGCGGGAGTGGCACCGGGGAGCTGTTTTTT. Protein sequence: CASRSGSGTGELFF.